This TCR beta chain is from a study of identical twins. Study results and limitations: Within twin pairs, the out-of-frame alpha sequences they shared showed excess low generation probability. Zero-insertion analyses could be partly confounded by invariant MAIT and iNKT cells.

All donors were healthy Caucasians. Points on this clonotype: The target antigen is unknown.

MiXCR, run by TCRdb on the 5' RACE reads, gives a single entry per CDR3 protein. The table has 1.5 million to 2 million distinct CDR3 sequences, about 31% seen once. V lost 5 bases and J lost 7, with 17 bases in between. Germline values: CDR1 SGHVS, CDR2 FNYEAQ. The CDR3 extends over 14 amino acids. The clonotype comes from a newborn girl in good health. The chain links TRBV7-6 to TRBJ1-2; D is unresolved. Sequencing was performed on cord blood. Here the CDR3 DNA reads TGTGCCAGCAGCGTACCTAGCGGCCTAGGTGGCTACACCTTC. Its translation: CASSVPSGLGGYTF.